What follows is one T cell receptor (beta chain) and its context. Assay runs were performed at deep level. Some clones are missing from TCRdb's copy, which holds only in-frame ones; the method was immunoSEQ multiplex PCR. The table records a few million clones, approximately 94% of them present only once. The entry originates in a study of shared clonotypes between healthy human individuals. Germline V gives CDR1 MNHEY, CDR2 SMNVEV (reference sequence). The V end was cut by 3 bases, the J end by 1 base, with 18 bases between. CDR3 length: 17 residues. What was sequenced was naive CD4+ T cells sorted from blood. Subset described: CD45RA+ positively selected. This chain joins TRBV27 and TRBJ2-5, with a tentative D call TRBD2 (7 bases). The receptor comes from a man in his late teens or twenties in good health. The CDR3 sequence is CASSFRPWGGPQETQYF. The CDR3 DNA reads as TGTGCCAGCAGTTTTCGTCCGTGGGGGGGCCCCCAAGAGACCCAGTACTTC.